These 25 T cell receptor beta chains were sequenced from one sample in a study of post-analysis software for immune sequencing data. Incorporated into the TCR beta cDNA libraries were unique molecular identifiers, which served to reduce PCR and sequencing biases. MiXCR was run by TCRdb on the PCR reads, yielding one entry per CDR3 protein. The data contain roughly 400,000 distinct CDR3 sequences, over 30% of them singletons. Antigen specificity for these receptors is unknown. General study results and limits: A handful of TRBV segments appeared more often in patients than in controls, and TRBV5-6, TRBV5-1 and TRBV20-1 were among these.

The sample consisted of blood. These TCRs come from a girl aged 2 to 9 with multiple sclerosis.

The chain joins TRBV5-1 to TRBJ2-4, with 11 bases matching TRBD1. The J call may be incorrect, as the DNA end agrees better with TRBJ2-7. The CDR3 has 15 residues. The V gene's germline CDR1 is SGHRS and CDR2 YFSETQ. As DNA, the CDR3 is TGCGCCAGCAGCTTCGGGGACAGGGGGGAATACGAGCAGTACTTC. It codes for CASSFGDRGEYEQYF.

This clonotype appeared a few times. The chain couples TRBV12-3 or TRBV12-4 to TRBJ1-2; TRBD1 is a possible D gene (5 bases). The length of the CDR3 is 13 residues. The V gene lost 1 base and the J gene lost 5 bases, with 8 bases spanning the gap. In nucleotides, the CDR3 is TGTGCCAGCAGTTTAGGGGGCCAATATGGCTACACCTTC. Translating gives CASSLGGQYGYTF.

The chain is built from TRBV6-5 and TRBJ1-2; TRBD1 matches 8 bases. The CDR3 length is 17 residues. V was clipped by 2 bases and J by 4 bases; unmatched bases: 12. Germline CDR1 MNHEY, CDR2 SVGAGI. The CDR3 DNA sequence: TGTGCCAGCAGTTACGACGGACAGGGAGCGCTCTTCTATGGCTACACCTTC. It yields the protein CASSYDGQGALFYGYTF.

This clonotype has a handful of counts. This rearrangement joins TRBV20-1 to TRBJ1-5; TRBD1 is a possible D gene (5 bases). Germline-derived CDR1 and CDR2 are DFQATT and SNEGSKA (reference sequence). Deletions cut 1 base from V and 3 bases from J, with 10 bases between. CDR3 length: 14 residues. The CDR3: CSARGRANNQPQHF. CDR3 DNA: TGCAGTGCTAGAGGCAGGGCTAACAATCAGCCCCAGCATTTT.

The CDR3 loop reads CASSLPDSRGGNEQFF. The DNA for the CDR3 is TGTGCCAGCAGTTTACCGGACAGCCGGGGGGGCAATGAGCAGTTCTTC. The rearrangement links TRBV12-3 or TRBV12-4 to TRBJ2-1, with 8 nucleotides matching TRBD2. This CDR3 spans 16 amino acids. V lost 2 bases, J lost 6 bases, and 9 bases stayed unmatched.

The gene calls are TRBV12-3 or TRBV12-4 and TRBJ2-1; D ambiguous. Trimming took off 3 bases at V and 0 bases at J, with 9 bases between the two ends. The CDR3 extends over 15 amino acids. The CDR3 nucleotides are TGTGCCAGCAGTTTCATCCAGTACTCCTACAATGAGCAGTTCTTC. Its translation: CASSFIQYSYNEQFF.

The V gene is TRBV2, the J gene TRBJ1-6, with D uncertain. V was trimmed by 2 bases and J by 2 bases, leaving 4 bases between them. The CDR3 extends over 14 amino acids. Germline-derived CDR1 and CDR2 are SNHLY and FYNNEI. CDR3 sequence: CASSELPYNSPLHF. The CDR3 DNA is TGTGCCAGCAGTGAACTCCCCTATAATTCACCCCTCCACTTT.

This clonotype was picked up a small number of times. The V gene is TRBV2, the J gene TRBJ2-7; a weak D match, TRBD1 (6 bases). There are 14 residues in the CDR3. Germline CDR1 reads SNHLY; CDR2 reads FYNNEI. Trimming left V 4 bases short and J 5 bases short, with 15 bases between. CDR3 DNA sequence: TGTGCCAGCAGTGTTTGGCAGGGGATCGACGAGCAGTACTTC. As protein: CASSVWQGIDEQYF.

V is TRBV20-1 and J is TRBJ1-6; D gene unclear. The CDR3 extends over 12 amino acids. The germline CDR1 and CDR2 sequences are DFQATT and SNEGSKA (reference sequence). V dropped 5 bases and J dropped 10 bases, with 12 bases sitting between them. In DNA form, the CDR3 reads TGCAGTGCTTACCGAACGTGGTCACCCCTCCACTTT. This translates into CSAYRTWSPLHF.

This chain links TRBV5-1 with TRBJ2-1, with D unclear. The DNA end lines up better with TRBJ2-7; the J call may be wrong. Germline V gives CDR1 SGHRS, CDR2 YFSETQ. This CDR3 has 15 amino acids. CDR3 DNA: TGCGCCAGCAGCGCCGGTTTGGCAGTGGGGTACGAGCAGTACTTC. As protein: CASSAGLAVGYEQYF.

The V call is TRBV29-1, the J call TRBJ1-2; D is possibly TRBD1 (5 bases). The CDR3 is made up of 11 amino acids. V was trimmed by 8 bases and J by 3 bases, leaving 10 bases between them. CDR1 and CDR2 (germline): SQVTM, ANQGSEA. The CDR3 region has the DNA TGCAGCTCGGGACGGGACTATGGCTACACCTTC. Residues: CSSGRDYGYTF.

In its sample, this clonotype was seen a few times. The CDR3 DNA follows: TGCAGCGCCTCCTGGGGGAGCAATCAGCCCCAGCATTTT. Translating it yields CSASWGSNQPQHF. The chain has TRBV29-1 and TRBJ1-5, with D maybe TRBD1 (5 bases). Germline V CDR1 and CDR2: SQVTM, ANQGSEA. The length of the CDR3 is 13 residues. Trimming stripped 7 bases from V and 1 base from J, with 11 bases between.

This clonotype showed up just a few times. CDR3 in amino acids: CASSYLSKGSSYNEQFF. CDR3 coding DNA: TGTGCCAGCAGTTACTTGAGCAAGGGTAGCTCCTACAATGAGCAGTTCTTC. The chain recombines TRBV6-2 or TRBV6-3 with TRBJ2-1; D ambiguous. Trimming took off 1 base at V and 0 bases at J, with 13 bases between the two ends. CDR1 is MNHEY, CDR2 SVGEGT, per germline. The CDR3 covers 17 residues.

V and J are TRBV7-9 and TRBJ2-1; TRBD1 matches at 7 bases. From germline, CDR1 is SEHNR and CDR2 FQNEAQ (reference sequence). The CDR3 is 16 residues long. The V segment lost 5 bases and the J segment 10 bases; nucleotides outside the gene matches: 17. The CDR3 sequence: CASSPLADRSLREQFF. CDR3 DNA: TGTGCCAGCAGCCCCCTGGCGGACAGGTCACTTCGAGAGCAGTTCTTC. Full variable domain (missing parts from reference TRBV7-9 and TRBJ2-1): DTGVSQNPRHKITKRGQNVTFRCDPISEHNRLYWYRQTLGQGPEFLTYFQNEAQLEKSRLLSDRFSAERPKGSFSTLEIQRTEQGDSAMYLCASSPLADRSLREQFFGPGTRLTVL.

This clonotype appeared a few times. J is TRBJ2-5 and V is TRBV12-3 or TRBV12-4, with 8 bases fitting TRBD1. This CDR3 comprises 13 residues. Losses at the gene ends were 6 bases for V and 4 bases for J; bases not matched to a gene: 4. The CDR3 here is CASRTGDLETQYF. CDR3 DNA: TGTGCCAGCAGGACAGGGGATCTAGAGACCCAGTACTTC.

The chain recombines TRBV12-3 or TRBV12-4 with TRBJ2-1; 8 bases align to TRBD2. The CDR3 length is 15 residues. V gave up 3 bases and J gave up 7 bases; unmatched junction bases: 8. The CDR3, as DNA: TGTGCCAGCAGTTTCGCGGGGGGCTCTGGGAATGAGCAGTTCTTC. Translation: CASSFAGGSGNEQFF.

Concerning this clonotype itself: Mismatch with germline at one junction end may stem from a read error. The CDR3 DNA is TGTACCAGCAGCGTAGGACACCCCAATGAGCAGTTCTTC. This codes for CTSSVGHPNEQFF. This sequence joins TRBV9 and TRBJ2-1; a possible D gene is TRBD1 (5 bases). This CDR3 has 13 residues. Germline-derived CDR1 and CDR2 are SGDLS and YYNGEE.

The CDR3 loop is CASRTGQNYGYTF. CDR3 coding DNA: TGTGCCAGCAGGACGGGACAGAACTATGGCTACACCTTC. The rearrangement links TRBV6-6 to TRBJ1-2, with 7 bases that match TRBD1. Germline V gene sequence: CDR1 MNHNY, CDR2 SVGAGI (reference sequence). This CDR3 is 13 amino acids long. V lost 6 bases and J lost 2; bases outside the gene matches: 3.

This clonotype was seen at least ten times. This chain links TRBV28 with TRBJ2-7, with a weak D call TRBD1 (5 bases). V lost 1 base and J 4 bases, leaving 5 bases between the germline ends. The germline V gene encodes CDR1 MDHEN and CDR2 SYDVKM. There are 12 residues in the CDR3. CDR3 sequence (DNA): TGTGCCAGCAGTTTATCAGGGTACGAGCAGTACTTC. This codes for CASSLSGYEQYF.

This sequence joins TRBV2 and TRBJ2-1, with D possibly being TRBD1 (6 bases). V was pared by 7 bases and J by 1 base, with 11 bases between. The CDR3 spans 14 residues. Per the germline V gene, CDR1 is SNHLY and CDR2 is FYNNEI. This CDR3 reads CASTRTVSYNEQFF. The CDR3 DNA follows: TGTGCCAGCACACGGACAGTTTCCTACAATGAGCAGTTCTTC.

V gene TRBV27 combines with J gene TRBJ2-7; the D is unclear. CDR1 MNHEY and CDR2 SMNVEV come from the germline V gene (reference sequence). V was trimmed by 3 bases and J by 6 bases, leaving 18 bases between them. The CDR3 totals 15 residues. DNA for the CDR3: TGTGCCAGCAGTTTGGCGAGAGAATCTTATAGCGAGCAGTACTTC. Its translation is CASSLARESYSEQYF.

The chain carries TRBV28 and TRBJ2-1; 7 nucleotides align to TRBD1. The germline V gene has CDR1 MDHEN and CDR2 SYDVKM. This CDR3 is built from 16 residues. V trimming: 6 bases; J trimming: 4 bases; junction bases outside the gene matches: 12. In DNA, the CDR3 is TGTGCCAGCAGACCCCTACAGGGGCGGCTATACAATGAGCAGTTCTTC. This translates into CASRPLQGRLYNEQFF.

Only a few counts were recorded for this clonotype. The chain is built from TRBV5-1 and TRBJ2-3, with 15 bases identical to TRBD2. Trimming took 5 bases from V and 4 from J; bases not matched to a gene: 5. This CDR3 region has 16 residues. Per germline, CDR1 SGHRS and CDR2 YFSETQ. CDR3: CASRGLAGGVADTQYF. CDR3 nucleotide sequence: TGCGCCAGCAGGGGACTAGCGGGGGGTGTAGCAGATACGCAGTATTTT.

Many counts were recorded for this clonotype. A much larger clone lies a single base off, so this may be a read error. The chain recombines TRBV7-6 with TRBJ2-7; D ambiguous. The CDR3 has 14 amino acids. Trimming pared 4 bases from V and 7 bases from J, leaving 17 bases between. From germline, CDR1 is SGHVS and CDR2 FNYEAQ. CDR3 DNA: TGTGCCAGCAGCTGGGATGGATACCTTTTAGAGCAGTACTTC. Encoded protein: CASSWDGYLLEQYF.

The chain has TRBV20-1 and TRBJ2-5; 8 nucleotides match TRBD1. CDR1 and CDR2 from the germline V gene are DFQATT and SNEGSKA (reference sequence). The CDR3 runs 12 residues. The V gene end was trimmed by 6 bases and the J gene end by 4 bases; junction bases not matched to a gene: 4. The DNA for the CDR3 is TGCAGTGCCGCAACAGGGGGAGAGACCCAGTACTTC. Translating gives CSAATGGETQYF.